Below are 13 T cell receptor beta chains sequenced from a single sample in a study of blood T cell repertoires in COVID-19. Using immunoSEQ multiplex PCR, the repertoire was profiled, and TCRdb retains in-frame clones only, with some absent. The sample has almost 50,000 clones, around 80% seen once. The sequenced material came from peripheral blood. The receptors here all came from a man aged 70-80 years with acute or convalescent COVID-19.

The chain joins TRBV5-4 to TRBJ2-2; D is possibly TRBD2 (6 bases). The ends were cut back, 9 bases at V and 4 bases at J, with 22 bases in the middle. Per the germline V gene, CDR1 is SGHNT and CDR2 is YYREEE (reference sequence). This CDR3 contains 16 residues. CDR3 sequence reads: CATDRRDSTTTGELFF. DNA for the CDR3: TGTGCCACCGACCGGCGGGATAGCACGACCACCGGGGAGCTGTTTTTT.

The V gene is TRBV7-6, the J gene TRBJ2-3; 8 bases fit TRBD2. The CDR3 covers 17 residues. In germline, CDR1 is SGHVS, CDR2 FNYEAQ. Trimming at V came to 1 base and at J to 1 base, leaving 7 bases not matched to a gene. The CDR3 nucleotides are TGTGCCAGCAGCTTAGTTTTCGCGGGGGGCGGCACAGATACGCAGTATTTT. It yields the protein CASSLVFAGGGTDTQYF.

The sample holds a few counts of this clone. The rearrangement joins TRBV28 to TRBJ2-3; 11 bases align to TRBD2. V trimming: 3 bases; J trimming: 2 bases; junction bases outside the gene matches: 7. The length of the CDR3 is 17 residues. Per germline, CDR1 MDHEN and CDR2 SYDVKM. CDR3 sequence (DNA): TGTGCCAGCAGTTTCCCTAGCGGGGGGCCTAACACAGATACGCAGTATTTT. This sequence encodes CASSFPSGGPNTDTQYF.

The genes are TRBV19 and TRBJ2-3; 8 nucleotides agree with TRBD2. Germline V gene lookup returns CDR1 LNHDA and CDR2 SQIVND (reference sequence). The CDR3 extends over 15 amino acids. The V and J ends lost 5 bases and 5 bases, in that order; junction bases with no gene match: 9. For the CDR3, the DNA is TGTGCCAGTAGTTTCTATAGCGGGGTGGGAGATACGCAGTATTTT. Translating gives CASSFYSGVGDTQYF.

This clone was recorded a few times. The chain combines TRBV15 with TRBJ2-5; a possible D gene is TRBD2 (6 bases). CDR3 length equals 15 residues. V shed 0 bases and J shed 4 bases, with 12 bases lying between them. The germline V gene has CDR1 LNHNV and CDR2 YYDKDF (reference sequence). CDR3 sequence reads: CATSRDRSRGETQYF. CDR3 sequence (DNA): TGTGCCACCAGCAGAGATCGCTCGCGGGGAGAGACCCAGTACTTC.

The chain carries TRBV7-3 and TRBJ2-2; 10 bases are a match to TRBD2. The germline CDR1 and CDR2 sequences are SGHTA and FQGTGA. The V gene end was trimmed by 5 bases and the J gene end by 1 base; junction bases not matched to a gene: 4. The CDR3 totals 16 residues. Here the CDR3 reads CASSPRLAGNTGELFF. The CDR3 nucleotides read TGTGCCAGCAGCCCTCGACTAGCGGGGAACACCGGGGAGCTGTTTTTT.

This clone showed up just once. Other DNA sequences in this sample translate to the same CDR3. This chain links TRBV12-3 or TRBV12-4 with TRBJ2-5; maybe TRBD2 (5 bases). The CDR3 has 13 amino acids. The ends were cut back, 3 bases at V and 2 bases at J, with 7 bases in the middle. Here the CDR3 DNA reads TGTGCCAGCAGTTTGAGCGGACAAGAGACCCAGTACTTC. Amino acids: CASSLSGQETQYF.

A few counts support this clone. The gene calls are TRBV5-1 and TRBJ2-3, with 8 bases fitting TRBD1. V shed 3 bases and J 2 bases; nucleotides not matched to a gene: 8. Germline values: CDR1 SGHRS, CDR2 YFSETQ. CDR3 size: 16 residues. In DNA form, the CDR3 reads TGCGCCAGCAGCTCCACCACAGGGGGTTACACAGATACGCAGTATTTT. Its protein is CASSSTTGGYTDTQYF. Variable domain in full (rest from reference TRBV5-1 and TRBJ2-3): KAGVTQTPRYLIKTRGQQVTLSCSPISGHRSVSWYQQTPGQGLQFLFEYFSETQRNKGNFPGRFSGRQFSNSRSEMNVSTLELGDSALYLCASSSTTGGYTDTQYFGPGTRLTVL.

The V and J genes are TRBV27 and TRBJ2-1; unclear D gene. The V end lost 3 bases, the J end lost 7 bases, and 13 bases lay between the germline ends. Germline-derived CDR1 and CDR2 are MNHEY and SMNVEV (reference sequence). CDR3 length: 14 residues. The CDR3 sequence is CASSFGLLLNEQFF. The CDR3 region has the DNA TGTGCCAGCAGTTTTGGGCTTCTCTTGAATGAGCAGTTCTTC.

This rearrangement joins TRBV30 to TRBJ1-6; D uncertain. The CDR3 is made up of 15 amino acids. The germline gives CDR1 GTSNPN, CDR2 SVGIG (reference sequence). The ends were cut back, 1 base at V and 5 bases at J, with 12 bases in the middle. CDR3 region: CAWSAQVNNNSPLHF. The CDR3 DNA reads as TGTGCCTGGAGTGCGCAGGTCAATAATAATTCACCCCTCCACTTT.

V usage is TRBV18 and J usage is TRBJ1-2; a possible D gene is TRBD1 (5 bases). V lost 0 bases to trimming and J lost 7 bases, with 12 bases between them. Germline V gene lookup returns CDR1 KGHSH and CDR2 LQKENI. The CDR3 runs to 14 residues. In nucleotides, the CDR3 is TGTGCCAGCTCACCACCGGGATCCAGGGCTGGCTACACCTTC. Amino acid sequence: CASSPPGSRAGYTF. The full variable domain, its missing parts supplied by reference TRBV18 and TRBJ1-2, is NAGVMQNPRHLVRRRGQEARLRCSPMKGHSHVYWYRQLPEEGLKFMVYLQKENIIDESGMPKERFSAEFPKEGPSILRIQQVVRGDSAAYFCASSPPGSRAGYTFGSGTRLTVV.

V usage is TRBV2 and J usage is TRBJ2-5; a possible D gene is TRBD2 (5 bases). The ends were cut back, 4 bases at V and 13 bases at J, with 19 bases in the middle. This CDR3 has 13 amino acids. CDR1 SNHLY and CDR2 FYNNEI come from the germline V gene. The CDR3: CASSGGNRLAGYF. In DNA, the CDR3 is TGTGCCAGCAGTGGAGGAAACCGACTGGCGGGGTACTTC.

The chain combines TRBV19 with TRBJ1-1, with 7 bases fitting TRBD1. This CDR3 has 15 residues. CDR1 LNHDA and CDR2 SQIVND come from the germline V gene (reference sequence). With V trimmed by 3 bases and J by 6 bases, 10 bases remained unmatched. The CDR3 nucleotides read TGTGCCAGTAGTATCCAGACCACAGGGGTAGCTGAAGCTTTCTTT. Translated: CASSIQTTGVAEAFF.